This TCR beta chain comes out of a study of blood T cell repertoires in COVID-19. About the study: PBMCs, B-cell-depleted T cells, or T cells provided the cDNA or gDNA that made up the material.

The V gene's germline CDR1 is MDHEN and CDR2 SYDVKM. V was clipped by 7 bases and J by 0 bases, with 13 bases between them. CDR3 size: 14 residues. As processed by the authors: Counts of nucleated cells, estimated from reference gene primer amplification, were obtained. Sequencing was performed with immunoSEQ multiplex PCR; in TCRdb, only in-frame clones are kept and a portion is missing. V, J and clone size are taken as reported in that table, and D and trimming were inferred from the DNA itself. Of 110,000 or so clones in the sample, 60% to 85% were seen once. J is TRBJ2-7 and V is TRBV28; a possible D gene is TRBD2 (6 bases). The specimen sequenced was peripheral blood. The sequence was collected from a man in his 70s with acute or convalescent COVID-19. CDR3 nucleotide sequence: TGTGCCAGCACGGAGGCGGGACTCTCCTACGAGCAGTACTTC. Residues: CASTEAGLSYEQYF.